The entry below describes one T cell receptor beta chain. The antigen is not known. The CDR3 is made up of 15 amino acids. V shed 0 bases and J 4 bases; nucleotides not matched to a gene: 5. Germline CDR1 reads SGDLS; CDR2 reads YYNGEE. Unique molecular identifier tags were affixed to discrete cDNA molecules. From the 5' RACE reads, TCRdb called clonotypes with MiXCR, one entry per CDR3 protein. The repertoire holds about 44,000 distinct CDR3 sequences, with around 23% as singletons. The sample originates from a study of early T cells in non-severe SARS-CoV-2 infection. Across the whole study: Sequencing was performed on bulk RNA from unsorted whole blood, leaving chains unpaired. Study results and caveats: Matching against VDJdb likely underestimated virus-specific expansions, favoring anti-spike CD8.

V is TRBV9 and J is TRBJ1-2; 8 bases are a match to TRBD1. This specimen consisted of whole blood, obtained at baseline. The sequence was obtained from an adult who was a healthcare worker with PCR-confirmed SARS-CoV-2 infection or an uninfected control (not recorded which). CDR3 protein: CASSVGQGASYGYTF. The CDR3 nucleotides read TGTGCCAGCAGCGTAGGGCAGGGGGCTTCCTATGGCTACACCTTC.